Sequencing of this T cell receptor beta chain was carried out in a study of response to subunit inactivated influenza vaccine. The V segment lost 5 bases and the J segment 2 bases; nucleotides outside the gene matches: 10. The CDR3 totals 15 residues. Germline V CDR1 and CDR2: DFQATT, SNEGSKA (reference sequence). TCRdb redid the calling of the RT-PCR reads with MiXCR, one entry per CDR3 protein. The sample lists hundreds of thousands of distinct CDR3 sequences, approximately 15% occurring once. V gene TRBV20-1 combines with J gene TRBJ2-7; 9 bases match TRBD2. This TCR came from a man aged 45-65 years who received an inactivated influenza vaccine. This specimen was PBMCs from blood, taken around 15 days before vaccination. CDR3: CSAANRLAVAYEQYF. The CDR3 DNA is TGCAGTGCTGCCAATCGACTAGCGGTAGCCTACGAGCAGTACTTC.